A single sample gave rise to the 8 T cell receptor beta chains below, sequenced in a study of early T cells in non-severe SARS-CoV-2 infection. TCRdb recomputed calls from the 5' RACE reads with MiXCR, one row per CDR3 protein. This table has around 56,000 distinct CDR3 sequences, less than 9.5% appearing once. Sample: whole blood, taken at baseline. Source of these receptors: an adult who was a healthcare worker with PCR-confirmed SARS-CoV-2 infection or an uninfected control (not recorded which).

The chain has TRBV7-2 and TRBJ2-1; D gene unclear. CDR1 is SGHTA and CDR2 is FQGNSA in the germline V gene. V was trimmed by 5 bases and J by 12 bases, leaving 11 bases between them. The CDR3 is 11 amino acids. CDR3 nucleotide sequence: TGTGCCAGCAGCCCCAATTCAGGGCAGTTCTTC. Its protein is CASSPNSGQFF.

This clonotype was seen repeatedly, ten times or more. The rearrangement links TRBV12-3 or TRBV12-4 to TRBJ1-2, with a tentative D call TRBD1 (6 bases). The CDR3 length is 16 residues. V was trimmed by 4 bases and J by 2 bases, leaving 17 bases between them. Here the CDR3 reads CASSSAAWRGNYGYTF. The CDR3 DNA is TGTGCCAGCAGTTCCGCCGCATGGAGGGGGAACTATGGCTACACCTTC.

This chain links TRBV10-3 with TRBJ1-1; D unresolved. CDR1 and CDR2 (germline): ENHRY, SYGVKD. V lost 11 bases and J lost 3, with 16 bases in between. The CDR3 contains 13 residues. The CDR3 protein is CAFSTGRDTEAFF. CDR3 nucleotide sequence: TGTGCCTTCTCGACCGGACGAGACACTGAAGCTTTCTTT.

This clonotype occurred a few times. The chain uses TRBV11-2 and TRBJ1-1; unclear D gene. Between the trimmed V and J ends, which lost 2 bases and 0 bases, there was a span of 4 bases. CDR1 and CDR2 (germline): SGHAT, FQNNGV. This CDR3 contains 13 residues. In nucleotides, the CDR3 is TGTGCCAGCAGCTTAAGCATGAACACTGAAGCTTTCTTT. Protein product: CASSLSMNTEAFF. Combining the CDR3 with reference TRBV11-2 and TRBJ1-1 gives the whole variable domain EAGVAQSPRYKIIEKRQSVAFWCNPISGHATLYWYQQILGQGPKLLIQFQNNGVVDDSQLPKDRFSAERLKGVDSTLKIQPAKLEDSAVYLCASSLSMNTEAFFGQGTRLTVV.

This clonotype was detected ten times or more. This chain joins TRBV20-1 and TRBJ2-7; 9 nucleotides agree with TRBD2. This CDR3 contains 15 residues. The V segment lost 0 bases and the J segment 3 bases; nucleotides outside the gene matches: 6. Looked up from germline, CDR1 is DFQATT and CDR2 is SNEGSKA (reference sequence). The CDR3 DNA is TGCAGTGCTAGAGATATGACTAGCGGTTACTACGAGCAGTACTTC. Amino acids: CSARDMTSGYYEQYF.

At least ten counts were recorded for this clonotype. Compared with germline, one end of the junction differs, possibly owing to a read error. The chain recombines TRBV11-2 with TRBJ2-3; 7 bases fit TRBD2. Germline lookup yields CDR1 SGHAT and CDR2 FQNNGV. There are 15 residues in the CDR3. The CDR3 sequence is CGSSWGGRGSDTQYF. The CDR3 DNA is TGTGGCAGCAGCTGGGGAGGGCGAGGGTCAGATACGCAGTATTTT. Together with reference TRBV11-2 and TRBJ2-3, the CDR3 gives the full variable domain: EAGVAQSPRYKIIEKRQSVAFWCNPISGHATLYWYQQILGQGPKLLIQFQNNGVVDDSQLPKDRFSAERLKGVDSTLKIQPAKLEDSAVYLCGSSWGGRGSDTQYFGPGTRLTVL.

This clonotype appeared a few times. This chain uses TRBV12-3 or TRBV12-4 with TRBJ1-3; D ambiguous. The germline V and J ends were trimmed by 7 bases and 3 bases, with 7 bases remaining between them. The CDR3 is 12 residues long. CDR3 bases: TGTGCCAGCACTAAACTTGGAAACACCATATATTTT. It encodes CASTKLGNTIYF.

This clonotype was recorded a few times. The chain joins TRBV7-2 to TRBJ2-1; D unclear. The CDR3 runs to 17 residues. Trimming removed 4 bases at V and 9 bases at J, with 25 bases between. Germline lookup yields CDR1 SGHTA and CDR2 FQGNSA. The CDR3 is CASSSTPRHGELGEQFF. The CDR3 region has the DNA TGTGCCAGCAGCTCCACCCCTCGTCATGGCGAGCTGGGTGAGCAGTTCTTC.